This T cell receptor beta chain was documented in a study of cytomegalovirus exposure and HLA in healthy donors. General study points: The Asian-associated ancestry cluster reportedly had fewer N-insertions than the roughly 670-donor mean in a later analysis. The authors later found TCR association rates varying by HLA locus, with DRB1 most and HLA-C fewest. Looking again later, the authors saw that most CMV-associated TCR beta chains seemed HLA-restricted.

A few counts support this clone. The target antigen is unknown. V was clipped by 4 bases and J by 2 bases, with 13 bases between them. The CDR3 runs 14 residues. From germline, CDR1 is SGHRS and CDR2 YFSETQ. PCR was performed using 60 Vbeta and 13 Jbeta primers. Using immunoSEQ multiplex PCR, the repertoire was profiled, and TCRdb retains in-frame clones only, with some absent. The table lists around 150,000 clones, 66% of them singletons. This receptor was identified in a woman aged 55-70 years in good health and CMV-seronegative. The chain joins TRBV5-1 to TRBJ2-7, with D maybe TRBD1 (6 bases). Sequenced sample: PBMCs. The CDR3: CASSQGGQTYEQYF. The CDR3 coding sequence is TGCGCCAGCAGCCAAGGGGGACAAACCTACGAGCAGTACTTC.